Given below is one TCR beta chain in context. Its antigen is unidentified. This sample stems from a study of T cell responses to AZD1222 COVID-19 vaccine. Findings of the study overall: Of spike-specific TCRs, nearly half reportedly target regions left unmutated in variants.

Produced via immunoSEQ multiplex PCR; TCRdb's table is partial and in-frame only. The table shows about 120,000 clones, with about 93% occurring only once. This CDR3 region has 17 residues. Deletions cut 3 bases from V and 0 bases from J, with 15 bases between. The germline V gene encodes CDR1 LNHNV and CDR2 YYDKDF (reference sequence). The sequences come from peripheral blood, collected 28 days after the second AZD1222 dose. The J gene is TRBJ2-4, the V gene TRBV15; perhaps D is TRBD1 or TRBD2 (5 bases each). The source is an adult who received the AZD1222 COVID-19 vaccine. CDR3 region: CATSSMTGALAKNIQYF. In DNA, the CDR3 is TGTGCCACCAGCAGCATGACCGGGGCCCTAGCCAAAAACATTCAGTACTTC.